The sequence of this TCR beta chain was determined in a study of fetal regulatory T cell absence and autoimmunity. Background on the study: The IPEX patients lacked clinical diabetes but had exocrine pancreas autoimmunity.

The assay was run at survey level. Only in-frame clones appear in the TCRdb table, and some are missing; sequencing was by immunoSEQ multiplex PCR. The sample yields 95,000 or so clones, about two thirds seen once. The receptor was isolated from a male donor with IPEX syndrome. Source material: pancreas tissue.

The CDR3, as DNA: TGTGCCAGCAGCTTTACTAGCGGGACAGATACGCAGTATTTT. Translated: CASSFTSGTDTQYF. This chain links TRBV7-2 with TRBJ2-3; TRBD2 matches at 9 bases. CDR1 is SGHTA, CDR2 FQGNSA, per germline. The length of the CDR3 is 14 residues. With V trimmed by 3 bases and J by 3 bases, 1 base remained unmatched.